The 27 T cell receptor beta chains below were found in one sample sequenced in a study of shared clonotypes between healthy human individuals. Produced via immunoSEQ multiplex PCR; TCRdb's table is partial and in-frame only. The sample includes around 300,000 clones, roughly 91% of them seen just once. Sequenced sample: memory CD8+ T cells sorted from blood. The subset was: CD45RO+ cells pooled with CCR7-negative TemRA cells. These receptors originate from a man younger than 35 in good health.

The rearrangement joins TRBV4-1 to TRBJ2-3, with D perhaps TRBD2 (5 bases). V shed 4 bases and J shed 3 bases, with 11 bases lying between them. Germline CDR1 and CDR2: MGHRA and YSYEKL. The CDR3 is 14 residues long. Here the CDR3 DNA reads TGCGCCAGCAGCCCCGAGGGAAGGACAGATACGCAGTATTTT. It codes for CASSPEGRTDTQYF.

The chain carries TRBV27 and TRBJ2-7, with D unresolved. The CDR3 spans 13 residues. Germline lookup yields CDR1 MNHEY and CDR2 SMNVEV (reference sequence). V was shortened by 6 bases and J by 4 bases, with 13 bases between the two germline ends. CDR3 nucleotides: TGTGCCAGCAGCGTCGGAAAGAGATACGAGCAGTACTTC. Protein sequence: CASSVGKRYEQYF.

V usage is TRBV5-6 and J usage is TRBJ1-6; TRBD1 is a possible D gene (5 bases). This CDR3 has 16 residues. The germline V and J ends were trimmed by 4 bases and 8 bases, with 19 bases remaining between them. Germline CDR1 and CDR2: SGHDT and YYEEEE. In DNA form, the CDR3 reads TGTGCCAGCAGCGAGGGACCGGGCTGGGGAGATTCACCCCTCCACTTT. Translation: CASSEGPGWGDSPLHF.

The genes are TRBV5-1 and TRBJ2-3; possibly TRBD2 for D (5 bases). The CDR3 is made up of 16 amino acids. The germline V and J ends were trimmed by 3 bases and 5 bases, with 19 bases remaining between them. The germline gives CDR1 SGHRS, CDR2 YFSETQ. The CDR3 DNA follows: TGCGCCAGCAGCTCTTACCTGGGGAGAAGGGAAGATACGCAGTATTTT. This encodes CASSSYLGRREDTQYF.

This chain joins TRBV7-6 and TRBJ2-1; the D is unclear. The CDR3 contains 15 residues. Between the trimmed V and J ends, which lost 5 bases and 0 bases, there was a span of 11 bases. Germline CDR1 SGHVS, CDR2 FNYEAQ. The DNA of the CDR3 is TGTGCCAGCAGCGTAGACTGGAGCTCCTACAATGAGCAGTTCTTC. Encoded protein: CASSVDWSSYNEQFF.

The chain recombines TRBV6-5 with TRBJ2-7; the match to TRBD1 covers 9 bases. From germline, CDR1 is MNHEY and CDR2 SVGAGI. With V trimmed by 2 bases and J by 3 bases, 5 bases remained unmatched. There are 15 residues in the CDR3. CDR3 sequence reads: CASSYTTGQGYEQYF. In nucleotides, the CDR3 is TGTGCCAGCAGTTACACCACGGGACAGGGCTACGAGCAGTACTTC.

The chain has TRBV5-1 and TRBJ2-1; 7 bases are a match to TRBD2. V lost 4 bases, J lost 10 bases, and 14 bases stayed unmatched. Germline V lookup: CDR1 SGHRS, CDR2 YFSETQ. This CDR3 comprises 15 residues. CDR3 amino acids: CASSLRRDSAGEQFF. CDR3 in DNA: TGCGCCAGCAGCCTTCGCCGGGACTCAGCGGGGGAGCAGTTCTTC.

DNA of the CDR3: TGTGCCAGCGGGTGGGGGATGAACACTGAAGCTTTCTTT. This codes for CASGWGMNTEAFF. The chain has TRBV6-6 and TRBJ1-1, with a tentative D call TRBD1 (5 bases). Germline values: CDR1 MNHNY, CDR2 SVGAGI (reference sequence). The CDR3 covers 13 residues. The V and J ends lost 8 bases and 0 bases respectively, with 10 bases between them.

This clone showed up just once. The CDR3 region has the DNA TGTGCCAGCAGCTTGTCCACAGGGCTAGCGGCCTACGAGCAGTACTTC. This gives the protein CASSLSTGLAAYEQYF. The gene calls are TRBV5-6 and TRBJ2-7; D perhaps matches TRBD2 (7 bases). V was pared by 1 base and J by 2 bases, with 16 bases between. This CDR3 has 16 amino acids. CDR1 is SGHDT and CDR2 is YYEEEE in the germline V gene. Using reference TRBV5-6 and TRBJ2-7 for the parts outside the CDR3, the full variable domain is DAGVTQSPTHLIKTRGQQVTLRCSPKSGHDTVSWYQQALGQGPQFIFQYYEEEERQRGNFPDRFSGHQFPNYSSELNVNALLLGDSALYLCASSLSTGLAAYEQYFGPGTRLTVT.

Regarding this clone: A much larger clone is a single base away; this may be a read error. This chain uses TRBV27 with TRBJ1-1; D is perhaps TRBD1 (5 bases). V was clipped by 4 bases and J by 5 bases, with 5 bases between them. This CDR3 is built from 11 residues. The V gene's germline CDR1 is MNHEY and CDR2 SMNVEV (reference sequence). This chain's CDR3 is CASSWGTEAFF. The CDR3 region has the DNA TGTGCCAGCAGTTGGGGGACTGAAGCTTTCTTT.

This rearrangement joins TRBV11-3 to TRBJ1-3; D might be TRBD1 (6 bases). CDR1 is SGHNT, CDR2 YENEEA, per germline. Trimming removed 9 bases from V and 4 bases from J, with 19 bases in between. CDR3 size: 15 residues. For the CDR3, the DNA is TGTGCCAGTCCCGTGGGGCAGGGGAAGGGAAACACCATATATTTT. This sequence encodes CASPVGQGKGNTIYF. The full variable domain, with the rest looked up from reference TRBV11-3 and TRBJ1-3, is EAGVVQSPRYKIIEKKQPVAFWCNPISGHNTLYWYLQNLGQGPELLIRYENEEAVDDSQLPKDRFSAERLKGVDSTLKIQPAELGDSAVYLCASPVGQGKGNTIYFGEGSWLTVV.

The chain couples TRBV9 to TRBJ1-2, with D possibly being TRBD1 (5 bases). Trimming removed 4 bases from V and 6 bases from J, with 13 bases in between. The CDR3 contains 13 residues. Germline CDR1 and CDR2: SGDLS and YYNGEE. The CDR3 nucleotides read TGTGCCAGCAGCCCCGCGCAGGGCGATGGCTACACCTTC. It yields the protein CASSPAQGDGYTF. The whole variable domain, remainder taken from reference TRBV9 and TRBJ1-2, is DSGVTQTPKHLITATGQRVTLRCSPRSGDLSVYWYQQSLDQGLQFLIQYYNGEERAKGNILERFSAQQFPDLHSELNLSSLELGDSALYFCASSPAQGDGYTFGSGTRLTVV.

The V gene is TRBV4-2, the J gene TRBJ2-1; unclear D gene. Germline V CDR1 and CDR2: LGHNA, YNFKEQ. The CDR3 is made up of 13 amino acids. V dropped 1 base and J dropped 9 bases, with 10 bases sitting between them. The CDR3: CASSQGAGAEQFF. The CDR3 DNA reads as TGTGCCAGCAGCCAAGGGGCCGGTGCTGAGCAGTTCTTC.

The chain links TRBV28 to TRBJ1-3, with TRBD1 as a possible D gene (6 bases). The V and J ends lost 6 bases and 4 bases respectively, with 13 bases between them. CDR3 size: 14 residues. The germline V gene has CDR1 MDHEN and CDR2 SYDVKM. The CDR3 coding sequence is TGTGCCAGCAGCCTGGGGGGGCTCGGAAACACCATATATTTT. Encoded protein: CASSLGGLGNTIYF.

The chain carries TRBV25-1 and TRBJ2-3, with D possibly being TRBD1 or TRBD2 (5 bases each). Germline V gene sequence: CDR1 MGHDK, CDR2 SYGVNS. V lost 3 bases to trimming and J lost 0 bases, with 7 bases between them. The CDR3 consists of 14 residues. The CDR3 here is CASSDGASTDTQYF. For the CDR3, the DNA is TGTGCCAGCAGTGACGGGGCGAGCACAGATACGCAGTATTTT. Together with reference TRBV25-1 and TRBJ2-3, the CDR3 gives the full variable domain: EADIYQTPRYLVIGTGKKITLECSQTMGHDKMYWYQQDPGMELHLIHYSYGVNSTEKGDLSSESTVSRIRTEHFPLTLESARPSHTSQYLCASSDGASTDTQYFGPGTRLTVL.

This clone was seen a single time. The chain has TRBV19 and TRBJ2-1; 12 bases agree with TRBD2. CDR3 size: 17 residues. CDR1 is LNHDA and CDR2 is SQIVND in the germline V gene (reference sequence). The junction had 10 bases not matched to a gene; V was cut back by 2 bases and J by 8 bases. This CDR3 reads CASSIITGLAGSYEQFF. In DNA, the CDR3 is TGTGCCAGTAGTATAATAACAGGACTAGCGGGAAGCTATGAGCAGTTCTTC. Drawing the rest from reference TRBV19 and TRBJ2-1, the complete variable domain is DGGITQSPKYLFRKEGQNVTLSCEQNLNHDAMYWYRQDPGQGLRLIYYSQIVNDFQKGDIAEGYSVSREKKESFPLTVTSAQKNPTAFYLCASSIITGLAGSYEQFFGPGTRLTVL.

The J gene is TRBJ2-1, the V gene TRBV27, with TRBD2 as a possible D gene (5 bases). V gave up 6 bases and J gave up 8 bases, with 20 bases separating them. CDR3 length: 15 amino acids. From germline, CDR1 is MNHEY and CDR2 SMNVEV (reference sequence). The CDR3 coding sequence is TGTGCCAGCAGACCCCGGGATGGAGGACTCCATGAGCAGTTCTTC. Its translation: CASRPRDGGLHEQFF.

The V call is TRBV7-9, the J call TRBJ2-7; D is possibly TRBD1 (6 bases). The CDR3 spans 16 residues. Trimming pared 0 bases from V and 1 base from J, leaving 13 bases between. Germline loops: CDR1 SEHNR, CDR2 FQNEAQ (reference sequence). CDR3 sequence reads: CASSLARTDISYEQYF. For the CDR3, the DNA is TGTGCCAGCAGCTTAGCGCGGACAGATATTTCCTACGAGCAGTACTTC.

The sample holds one count of this clone. The chain employs TRBV18 and TRBJ2-2; D is undetermined. Germline CDR1 reads KGHSH; CDR2 reads LQKENI. The ends were cut back, 2 bases at V and 0 bases at J, with 10 bases in the middle. The CDR3 runs 16 residues. CDR3 residues: CASSPWQETNTGELFF. CDR3 DNA: TGTGCCAGCTCACCATGGCAGGAGACGAACACCGGGGAGCTGTTTTTT.

The rearrangement links TRBV28 to TRBJ1-2; D call uncertain. CDR1 and CDR2 (germline): MDHEN, SYDVKM. V lost 6 bases to trimming and J lost 4 bases, with 12 bases between them. The CDR3 has 13 amino acids. CDR3 sequence: CASSRAESYGYTF. The CDR3 bases are TGTGCCAGCAGCCGGGCAGAAAGCTATGGCTACACCTTC.

The chain employs TRBV9 and TRBJ2-1; D gene unclear. The CDR3 consists of 15 residues. Trimming stripped 0 bases from V and 0 bases from J, with 7 bases between. Germline-derived CDR1 and CDR2 are SGDLS and YYNGEE. CDR3 nucleotides: TGTGCCAGCAGCGTAGAGTGGAGCTCCTACAATGAGCAGTTCTTC. As protein: CASSVEWSSYNEQFF.

J is TRBJ2-7 and V is TRBV5-5, with D perhaps TRBD2 (5 bases). V lost 2 bases, J lost 0 bases, and 15 bases lay in between. Germline V lookup: CDR1 SGHKS, CDR2 YYEKEE (reference sequence). The CDR3 covers 16 residues. For the CDR3, the DNA is TGTGCCAGCAGCTTAACATGGACTCCGAGCTCCTACGAGCAGTACTTC. Translating gives CASSLTWTPSSYEQYF.

The chain links TRBV4-3 to TRBJ2-3; D is perhaps TRBD1 (5 bases). V was cut by 4 bases and J by 6 bases, with 14 bases left in between. This CDR3 region has 14 residues. Germline CDR1 reads LGHNA; CDR2 reads YSLEER. The CDR3 spells CASSRGQGRDTQYF. CDR3 sequence (DNA): TGCGCCAGCAGCCGAGGACAAGGAAGGGATACGCAGTATTTT.

In this sample, this clone turned up many times. The sample contains more than one DNA sequence encoding this CDR3. The J gene is TRBJ2-7, the V gene TRBV29-1; tentative D call: TRBD1 (5 bases). CDR1 and CDR2 (germline): SQVTM, ANQGSEA. The CDR3 consists of 11 residues. V lost 7 bases to trimming and J lost 4 bases, with 11 bases between them. The CDR3 region has the DNA TGCAGCGCACTAACAGGATACGAGCAGTACTTC. It yields the protein CSALTGYEQYF.

This chain joins TRBV11-2 and TRBJ2-7; TRBD1 matches at 9 bases. The CDR3 contains 16 residues. Germline V CDR1 and CDR2: SGHAT, FQNNGV. J lost 3 bases, V lost 5 bases, and 11 bases had no gene match. The CDR3 reads CASSLWTGVIIYEQYF. The CDR3 DNA reads TGTGCCAGCAGCCTATGGACAGGGGTAATTATCTACGAGCAGTACTTC.

This chain joins TRBV6-6 and TRBJ2-3; the match to TRBD2 covers 10 bases. The ends lost 5 bases at V and 4 bases at J; junction bases unmatched: 9. Germline V gives CDR1 MNHNY, CDR2 SVGAGI (reference sequence). The CDR3 is 16 residues long. This CDR3 is CASSTPGLATADTQYF. The CDR3 nucleotides read TGTGCCAGCAGTACACCGGGACTAGCGACGGCAGATACGCAGTATTTT.

This clone was seen just once. The chain joins TRBV6-6 to TRBJ1-5; D may be TRBD1 (6 bases). CDR1 and CDR2 (germline): MNHNY, SVGAGI (reference sequence). The CDR3 totals 12 residues. V lost 10 bases to trimming and J lost 7 bases, with 14 bases between them. The CDR3 protein is CANSQQGQPQHF. The CDR3 region has the DNA TGTGCCAACTCACAACAGGGACAGCCCCAGCATTTT.